Sequencing of this T cell receptor beta chain was carried out in a study of immune evolution from preneoplasia to lung adenocarcinoma. Findings and caveats of the study: Normal lung had highest clonality; later lesions appeared denser, more diverse.

The method was immunoSEQ multiplex PCR; TCRdb's version includes in-frame clones alone and lacks a portion of them. This table has some 5,400 clones, around 78% appearing once. After pathologic assessment, macro-dissection selected premalignant or tumor cells for extraction. Details on this clone: As yet, its antigen is unknown.

The germline CDR1 and CDR2 sequences are LNHDA and SQIVND (reference sequence). The V end lost 5 bases, the J end lost 8 bases, and 16 bases lay between the germline ends. The CDR3 is 14 amino acids. The clonotype comes from a person between 60 and 80 years old with lung adenocarcinoma. Sequencing input: FFPE minimally invasive lung adenocarcinoma tissue. This rearrangement joins TRBV19 to TRBJ2-4, with D possibly TRBD1 on 6 matching bases. The CDR3: CASSGGSGEDIQYF. The CDR3 DNA reads TGTGCCAGTAGTGGAGGTTCAGGGGAAGACATTCAGTACTTC. The complete variable domain, with remaining parts taken from reference TRBV19 and TRBJ2-4, reads DGGITQSPKYLFRKEGQNVTLSCEQNLNHDAMYWYRQDPGQGLRLIYYSQIVNDFQKGDIAEGYSVSREKKESFPLTVTSAQKNPTAFYLCASSGGSGEDIQYFGAGTRLSVL.